Listed below are T cell receptor beta chains from one sample, sequenced in a study of OX40 agonist ivuxolimab in advanced cancers. Sequenced by immunoSEQ multiplex PCR; TCRdb stores in-frame clones only, minus some. The sample holds tens of thousands of clones, roughly 80% seen once. Specimen: CD4+ or CD8+ T cells sorted from blood, collected in a trial of the OX40 agonist ivuxolimab. The receptor set was obtained from an adult with an advanced solid tumor such as melanoma, head and neck, liver or kidney cancer. CDR3s include the opening cysteine and the closing phenylalanine or tryptophan. The order of the fields is V gene, J gene, D gene, clone size, CDR3 protein, CDR3 DNA. D genes are given only for firm matches. The size field is filled for only some rows; it gives once, few, many or a size class.

TRBV5-5	TRBJ2-3	NA	NA	CASSLGGATDTQYF	TGTGCCAGCAGCTTAGGGGGGGCCACAGATACGCAGTATTTT
TRBV19	TRBJ2-1	NA	NA	CASSISGGGGPNEQFF	TGTGCCAGTAGTATTTCGGGAGGGGGCGGTCCTAATGAGCAGTTCTTC
TRBV7-6	TRBJ2-7	TRBD2	NA	CASSLAGGSYEQYF	TGTGCCAGCAGCTTAGCGGGGGGGTCCTACGAGCAGTACTTC
TRBV7-2	TRBJ1-2	NA	NA	CASSLREGGEETF	TGTGCCAGCAGCTTACGGGAGGGGGGAGAAGAGACCTTC
TRBV2	TRBJ1-2	TRBD1	NA	CASGRQGSYGYTF	TGTGCCAGCGGTAGACAGGGTTCCTATGGCTACACCTTC
TRBV7-6	TRBJ2-5	TRBD2	NA	CASSLAGLAGNYQETQYF	TGTGCCAGCAGCTTAGCGGGACTAGCGGGGAACTACCAAGAGACCCAGTACTTC
TRBV2	TRBJ1-4	NA	NA	CASSESGATNEKLFF	TGTGCCAGCAGTGAATCTGGGGCAACTAATGAAAAACTGTTTTTT
TRBV5-1	TRBJ1-2	TRBD1	once	CASSRTTGNYGYTF	TGCGCCAGCAGCCGAACGACAGGGAACTATGGCTACACCTTC
TRBV10-2	TRBJ1-2	TRBD1	NA	CASRGTGGAGYGYTF	TGCGCCAGCAGGGGGACAGGGGGCGCAGGCTATGGCTACACCTTC
TRBV18	TRBJ2-3	NA	NA	CASSPDRGGAQYF	TGTGCCAGCTCACCAGACAGGGGAGGGGCGCAGTATTTT
TRBV7-2	TRBJ1-2	NA	NA	CASSLDLTNYGYTF	TGTGCCAGCAGCTTAGACCTTACTAACTATGGCTACACCTTC
TRBV5-8	TRBJ2-3	TRBD2	NA	CASKRGGDTDTQYF	TGTGCCAGCAAGCGGGGGGGTGACACAGATACGCAGTATTTT
TRBV5-8	TRBJ1-1	NA	NA	CASSLGSPGTTEAFF	TGTGCCAGCAGCTTGGGTTCTCCAGGAACTACTGAAGCTTTCTTT
TRBV11-1	TRBJ2-5	NA	NA	CASSLITGGGETQYF	TGTGCCAGCAGCTTGATAACGGGGGGCGGCGAGACCCAGTACTTC
TRBV7-2	TRBJ2-7	TRBD2	NA	CASRQPPGGPDYEQYF	TGTGCCAGCAGACAACCTCCGGGGGGACCCGACTACGAGCAGTACTTC
TRBV15	TRBJ2-7	NA	NA	CATSRDGSGLYEQYF	TGTGCCACCAGCAGAGATGGTTCAGGGTTATACGAGCAGTACTTC
TRBV10-3	TRBJ2-1	NA	NA	CAIKARGEDEQFF	TGTGCCATCAAGGCCAGGGGGGAGGATGAGCAGTTCTTC
TRBV6-1	TRBJ1-6	TRBD1	few	CAVSQGYHNSPLHF	TGTGCCGTATCACAGGGGTACCATAATTCACCCCTCCACTTT
TRBV11-2	TRBJ1-6	NA	NA	CASSSRSSYNSPLHF	TGTGCCAGCAGCTCTAGGAGCTCCTATAATTCACCCCTCCACTTT
TRBV19	TRBJ1-2	NA	NA	CAINRGIYGYTF	TGTGCCATTAACCGGGGAATCTATGGCTACACCTTC
TRBV5-6	TRBJ1-2	NA	NA	CASSLRGAYNYGYTF	TGTGCCAGCAGCTTAAGGGGAGCGTATAACTATGGCTACACCTTC
TRBV15	TRBJ1-2	NA	NA	CATSRDHMGYTF	TGTGCCACCAGCAGAGATCATATGGGCTACACCTTC
TRBV21-1	TRBJ2-7	NA	NA	CASSKNRAVYYEQYF	TGTGCCAGCAGCAAAAACAGAGCGGTCTATTACGAGCAGTACTTC
TRBV5-4	TRBJ1-4	TRBD1	NA	CASSLRQGINEKLFF	TGTGCCAGCAGCTTACGACAGGGGATAAATGAAAAACTGTTTTTT
TRBV6-1	TRBJ2-7	NA	NA	CASSRTDLFGEQYF	TGTGCCAGCAGTCGGACGGACCTGTTCGGCGAGCAGTACTTC
TRBV4-3	TRBJ1-2	TRBD1	NA	CASSHPDRGDGYTF	TGCGCCAGCAGCCACCCTGACAGGGGGGATGGCTACACCTTC
TRBV7-2	TRBJ1-1	NA	NA	CASSLAMRNTEAFF	TGTGCCAGCAGCTTAGCTATGAGAAACACTGAAGCTTTCTTT
TRBV13	TRBJ2-7	NA	NA	CASTLSRGSYEQYF	TGTGCCAGCACCTTATCTCGGGGTTCCTACGAGCAGTACTTC
TRBV7-8	TRBJ2-2	NA	NA	CASSLPGSNTGELFF	TGTGCCAGCAGCTTACCCGGCTCGAACACCGGGGAGCTGTTTTTT
TRBV5-1	TRBJ2-5	NA	NA	CASSSQGLYQETQYF	TGCGCCAGCAGCTCACAGGGACTGTACCAAGAGACCCAGTACTTC